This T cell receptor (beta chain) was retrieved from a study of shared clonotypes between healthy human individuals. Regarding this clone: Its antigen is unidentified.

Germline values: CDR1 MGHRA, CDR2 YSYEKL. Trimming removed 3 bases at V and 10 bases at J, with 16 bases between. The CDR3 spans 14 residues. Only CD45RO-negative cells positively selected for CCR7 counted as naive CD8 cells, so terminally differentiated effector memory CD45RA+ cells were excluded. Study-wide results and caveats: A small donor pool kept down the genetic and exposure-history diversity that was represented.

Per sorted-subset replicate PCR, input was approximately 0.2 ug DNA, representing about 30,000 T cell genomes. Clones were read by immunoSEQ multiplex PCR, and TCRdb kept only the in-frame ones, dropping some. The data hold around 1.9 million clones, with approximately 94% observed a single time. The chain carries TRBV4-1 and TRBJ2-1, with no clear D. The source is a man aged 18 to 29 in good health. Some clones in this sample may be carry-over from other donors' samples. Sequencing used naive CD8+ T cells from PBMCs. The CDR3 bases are TGCGCCAGCAGCCAGTCTAACGGAGTTCTGGAGCAGTTCTTC. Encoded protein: CASSQSNGVLEQFF.